A selection of T cell receptor beta chains follows, all from one sample in a study of T cell responses to AZD1222 COVID-19 vaccine. Repertoires were generated with immunoSEQ multiplex PCR, while TCRdb's copy carries only in-frame clones and drops some. The top ten clones hold about 20% of a sample with 72,000 or so clones, 75% to 90% of them seen once. The starting material was peripheral blood, obtained on day 0 of AZD1222 vaccination. The receptors were sampled from an adult in good health. CDR3s include the opening cysteine and the closing phenylalanine or tryptophan. D genes are given only for firm matches. Rows give clone size only sometimes, using once, few, many, or a class for an expanded clone.

J gene | V gene | clone size | CDR3 length | D gene | CDR3 protein | CDR3 DNA
TRBJ2-1 | TRBV2 | NA | 12 | TRBD1 | CASRQTGVEQFF | TGTGCCAGCAGGCAAACAGGGGTTGAGCAGTTCTTC
TRBJ2-3 | TRBV10-2 | NA | 16 | NA | CASSLDRILSTDTQYF | TGCGCCAGCAGCCTCGACAGAATACTAAGCACAGATACGCAGTATTTT
TRBJ2-7 | TRBV9 | NA | 14 | NA | CASSSGKDSYEQYF | TGTGCCAGCAGCTCCGGGAAAGACTCCTACGAGCAGTACTTC
TRBJ2-3 | TRBV9 | NA | 19 | TRBD2 | CASSARGLAGRGSTDTQYF | TGTGCCAGCAGCGCTCGGGGACTAGCGGGAAGGGGGAGCACAGATACGCAGTATTTT
TRBJ1-4 | TRBV5-1 | NA | 15 | TRBD1 | CASSLGGQSNEKLFF | TGCGCCAGCAGCTTGGGGGGACAGTCAAATGAAAAACTGTTTTTT
TRBJ1-5 | TRBV5-1 | NA | 15 | TRBD1 | CASSVGTGQNQPQHF | TGCGCCAGCAGCGTAGGGACAGGCCAAAATCAGCCCCAGCATTTT
TRBJ2-7 | TRBV10-2 | NA | 12 | NA | CASSDSPYEQYF | TGCGCCAGCAGTGACAGTCCCTACGAGCAGTACTTC
TRBJ1-6 | TRBV2 | NA | 15 | TRBD1 | CASRGQGARNSPLHF | TGTGCCAGCAGGGGACAGGGGGCCCGAAATTCACCCCTCCACTTT
TRBJ1-4 | TRBV19 | NA | 13 | NA | CASSPSGDEKLFF | TGTGCCAGTAGTCCCTCGGGGGATGAAAAACTGTTTTTT
TRBJ1-4 | TRBV4-1 | NA | 12 | NA | CASSLSGEKLFF | TGCGCCAGCAGCTTGTCTGGGGAAAAACTGTTTTTT
TRBJ2-3 | TRBV6-4 | NA | 15 | TRBD2 | CASSESSGSTDTQYF | TGTGCCAGCAGTGAAAGTAGCGGGAGCACAGATACGCAGTATTTT
TRBJ1-1 | TRBV6-1 | NA | 15 | NA | CASSELGRERTEAFF | TGTGCCAGCAGTGAACTGGGCAGGGAGCGGACTGAAGCTTTCTTT
TRBJ2-5 | TRBV6-1 | NA | 20 | TRBD2 | CASSEEFAGGLGGYQETQYF | TGTGCCAGCAGTGAAGAATTCGCCGGGGGATTGGGGGGGTACCAAGAGACCCAGTACTTC
TRBJ1-6 | TRBV27 | NA | 16 | TRBD1 | CASSLFMGTANSPLHF | TGTGCCAGCAGTTTATTTATGGGGACAGCTAATTCACCCCTCCACTTT
TRBJ2-7 | TRBV11-2 | NA | 13 | TRBD2 | CASSAGLHHGQYF | TGTGCCAGCAGCGCGGGACTACACCACGGGCAGTACTTC
TRBJ2-2 | TRBV9 | NA | 12 | NA | CASSSGAGELFF | TGTGCCAGCAGTTCGGGGGCCGGGGAGCTGTTTTTT
TRBJ2-3 | TRBV7-9 | NA | 14 | NA | CASSLQSATDTQYF | TGTGCCAGCAGCTTACAATCAGCCACAGATACGCAGTATTTT
TRBJ1-6 | TRBV18 | NA | 15 | NA | CASSSRDPSNSPLHF | TGTGCCAGCTCATCCCGGGACCCCAGTAACTCACCCCTCCACTTT
TRBJ2-2 | TRBV5-1 | NA | 15 | NA | CASSPGQGGTGELFF | TGCGCCAGCAGCCCCGGGCAGGGGGGAACCGGGGAGCTGTTTTTT
TRBJ1-2 | TRBV12-3/TRBV12-4 | NA | 12 | NA | CASSLQNYGYTF | TGTGCCAGCAGTTTACAGAACTATGGCTACACCTTC
TRBJ1-6 | TRBV5-4 | NA | 15 | TRBD1 | CAGSTPGQANSPLHF | TGTGCCGGCTCAACCCCGGGACAGGCCAATTCACCCCTCCACTTT
TRBJ1-2 | TRBV29-1 | NA | 11 | NA | CSGLGAYGYTF | TGCAGCGGCCTGGGGGCCTATGGCTACACCTTC
TRBJ1-2 | TRBV19 | once | 12 | NA | CASRFSQGGYTF | TGTGCCAGTAGGTTTTCCCAGGGCGGCTACACCTTC
TRBJ2-3 | TRBV29-1 | once | 12 | TRBD1 | CSGGQGVDTQYF | TGCAGCGGAGGACAGGGGGTAGATACGCAGTATTTT
TRBJ1-5 | TRBV4-1 | NA | 17 | NA | CASSGDRMGVGNQPQHF | TGCGCCAGCAGCGGCGACAGGATGGGAGTCGGCAATCAGCCCCAGCATTTT
TRBJ2-5 | TRBV6-1 | NA | 15 | NA | CASSEYGRYSGTQYF | TGTGCCAGCAGTGAATACGGCCGATATTCCGGGACCCAGTACTTC
TRBJ2-5 | TRBV30 | NA | 13 | NA | CAWIGLLQETQYF | TGTGCCTGGATAGGACTTCTCCAAGAGACCCAGTACTTC
TRBJ1-1 | TRBV6-2/TRBV6-3 | NA | 12 | NA | CASSYTGRAAFF | TGTGCCAGCAGTTACACCGGCAGGGCGGCTTTCTTT
TRBJ2-5 | TRBV20-1 | NA | 14 | NA | CSASPPGFGETQYF | TGCAGTGCCAGTCCTCCGGGGTTTGGAGAGACCCAGTACTTC
TRBJ1-2 | TRBV10-1 | few | 12 | NA | CAIIQGDNGYTF | TGCGCCATCATACAGGGAGACAATGGCTACACCTTC
TRBJ1-1 | TRBV21-1 | NA | 11 | NA | CASLRTDRAFF | TGTGCCAGCCTCCGGACAGACCGAGCTTTCTTT
TRBJ2-7 | TRBV28 | NA | 11 | NA | CASSPSGEQYF | TGTGCCAGCAGTCCGAGTGGCGAGCAGTACTTC
TRBJ1-2 | TRBV5-6 | NA | 14 | NA | CASSINQGQYGYTF | TGTGCCAGCAGCATTAATCAGGGTCAGTATGGCTACACCTTC
TRBJ2-5 | TRBV21-1 | NA | 20 | NA | CASASKHGGLYLSQEETQYF | TGTGCCAGCGCATCGAAGCATGGGGGGTTATATTTAAGTCAGGAAGAGACCCAGTACTTC
TRBJ1-3 | TRBV20-1 | NA | 11 | NA | CSAGSGNTIYF | TGCAGTGCGGGGTCTGGAAACACCATATATTTT
TRBJ1-5 | TRBV6-1 | NA | 11 | NA | CASSENQPQHF | TGTGCCAGCAGTGAAAATCAGCCCCAGCATTTT
TRBJ1-2 | TRBV10-3 | once | 15 | TRBD1 | CAINPGQGAQVGYTF | TGTGCCATCAATCCGGGACAGGGGGCTCAAGTTGGCTACACCTTC
TRBJ1-2 | TRBV7-9 | NA | 13 | TRBD1 | CASSLDRADGYTF | TGTGCCAGCAGCCTGGACAGGGCAGACGGCTACACCTTC
TRBJ2-2 | TRBV10-3 | NA | 14 | NA | CAISPGTNTGELFF | TGTGCCATCAGCCCCGGGACCAATACCGGGGAGCTGTTTTTT
TRBJ2-2 | TRBV18 | NA | 16 | NA | CASSPTAAANTGELFF | TGTGCCAGCTCACCGACGGCGGCGGCGAACACCGGGGAGCTGTTTTTT
TRBJ2-2 | TRBV5-1 | NA | 15 | TRBD1 | CASSARTGLTGELFF | TGCGCCAGCAGCGCCCGGACAGGATTAACCGGGGAGCTGTTTTTT
TRBJ2-1 | TRBV7-6 | NA | 16 | TRBD2 | CASSLASGLGYNEQFF | TGTGCCAGCAGCTTAGCCTCGGGACTAGGGTACAATGAGCAGTTCTTC
TRBJ1-5 | TRBV5-5 | NA | 14 | NA | CASSYGDVGQPQHF | TGTGCCAGCAGCTACGGGGACGTCGGACAGCCCCAGCATTTT
TRBJ2-1 | TRBV5-8 | NA | 14 | NA | CASSFMGASNEQFF | TGTGCCAGCAGTTTCATGGGTGCTTCCAATGAGCAGTTCTTC
TRBJ2-2 | TRBV7-8 | NA | 14 | NA | CASSGAGSTGELFF | TGTGCCAGCAGTGGGGCAGGGAGCACCGGGGAGCTGTTTTTT
TRBJ1-1 | TRBV2 | NA | 14 | NA | CASRVGGKFLEAFF | TGTGCCAGCAGGGTGGGGGGAAAGTTTCTTGAAGCTTTCTTT
TRBJ1-4 | TRBV11-2 | NA | 15 | NA | CASTTAGEANEKLFF | TGTGCCAGCACCACAGCGGGGGAGGCTAATGAAAAACTGTTTTTT
TRBJ2-1 | TRBV27 | NA | 15 | TRBD2 | CASSLLLAGGNEQFF | TGTGCCAGCAGTTTACTACTAGCGGGTGGCAATGAGCAGTTCTTC
TRBJ1-4 | TRBV25-1 | few | 15 | NA | CASSEPRGVSEKLFF | TGTGCCAGCAGTGAACCCCGGGGGGTCTCAGAAAAACTGTTTTTT
TRBJ2-3 | TRBV6-5 | NA | 13 | TRBD2 | CASMTSGTDTQYF | TGTGCCAGCATGACTAGCGGTACAGATACGCAGTATTTT
TRBJ2-5 | TRBV9 | NA | 16 | TRBD2 | CASSVGRSGVVETQYF | TGTGCCAGCAGCGTAGGGCGGAGCGGGGTGGTAGAGACCCAGTACTTC
TRBJ2-1 | TRBV4-1 | NA | 15 | NA | CASSQSSERYNEQFF | TGCGCCAGCAGCCAGAGTAGCGAGAGGTACAATGAGCAGTTCTTC
TRBJ2-5 | TRBV5-1 | NA | 14 | TRBD2 | CASSFLAGQETQYF | TGCGCCAGCAGCTTCCTAGCGGGACAAGAGACCCAGTACTTC